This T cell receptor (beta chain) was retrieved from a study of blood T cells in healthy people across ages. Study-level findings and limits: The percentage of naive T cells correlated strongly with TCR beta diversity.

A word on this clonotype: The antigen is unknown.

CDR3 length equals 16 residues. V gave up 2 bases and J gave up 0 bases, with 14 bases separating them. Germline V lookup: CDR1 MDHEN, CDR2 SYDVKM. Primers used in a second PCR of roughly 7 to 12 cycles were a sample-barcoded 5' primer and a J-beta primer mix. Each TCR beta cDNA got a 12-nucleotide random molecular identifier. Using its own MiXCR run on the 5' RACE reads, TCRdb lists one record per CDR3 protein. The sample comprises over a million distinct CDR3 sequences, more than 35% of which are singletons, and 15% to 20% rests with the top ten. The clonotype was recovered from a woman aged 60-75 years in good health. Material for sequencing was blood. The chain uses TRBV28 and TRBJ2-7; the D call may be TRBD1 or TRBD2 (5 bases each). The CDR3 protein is CASSLPLRGASYEQYF. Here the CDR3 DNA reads TGTGCCAGCAGTTTACCACTACGAGGGGCCTCCTACGAGCAGTACTTC.